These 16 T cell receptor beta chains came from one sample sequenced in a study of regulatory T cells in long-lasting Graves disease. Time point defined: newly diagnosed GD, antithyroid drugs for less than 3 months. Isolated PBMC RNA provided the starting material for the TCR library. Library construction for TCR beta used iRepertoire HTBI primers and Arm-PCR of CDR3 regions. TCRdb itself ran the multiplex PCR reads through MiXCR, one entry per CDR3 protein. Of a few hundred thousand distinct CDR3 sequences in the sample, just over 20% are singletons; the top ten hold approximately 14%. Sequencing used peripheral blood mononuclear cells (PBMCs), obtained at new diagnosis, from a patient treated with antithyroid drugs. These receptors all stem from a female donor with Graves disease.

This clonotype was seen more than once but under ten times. The CDR3 region has the DNA TGTGCCAGCAGCTTACTACCTAATGAAAAACTGTTTTTT. Amino acids: CASSLLPNEKLFF. The gene calls are TRBV7-2 and TRBJ1-4; D gene uncertain. Germline loops: CDR1 SGHTA, CDR2 FQGNSA. The CDR3 runs 13 residues. V was clipped by 2 bases and J by 3 bases, with 4 bases between them. Combining the CDR3 with reference TRBV7-2 and TRBJ1-4 gives the whole variable domain GAGVSQSPSNKVTEKGKDVELRCDPISGHTALYWYRQSLGQGLEFLIYFQGNSAPDKSGLPSDRFSAERTGGSVSTLTIQRTQQEDSAVYLCASSLLPNEKLFFGSGTQLSVL.

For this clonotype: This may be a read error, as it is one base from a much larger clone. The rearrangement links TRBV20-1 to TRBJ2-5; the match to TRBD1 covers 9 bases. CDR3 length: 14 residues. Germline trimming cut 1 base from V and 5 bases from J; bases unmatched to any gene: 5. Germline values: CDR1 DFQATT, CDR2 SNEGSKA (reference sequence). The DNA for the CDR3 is TGCAGTGCTAGAGGCGGAGACAGGGGGGAGACCCAGTACTTC. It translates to CSARGGDRGETQYF.

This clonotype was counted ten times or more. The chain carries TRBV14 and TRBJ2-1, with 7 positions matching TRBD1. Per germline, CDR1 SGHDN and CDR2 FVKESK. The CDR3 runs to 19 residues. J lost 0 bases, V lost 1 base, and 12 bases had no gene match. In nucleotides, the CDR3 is TGTGCCAGCAGCCAAGCGGATTGGGAACAGGGGCCCTCCTACAATGAGCAGTTCTTC. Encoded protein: CASSQADWEQGPSYNEQFF.

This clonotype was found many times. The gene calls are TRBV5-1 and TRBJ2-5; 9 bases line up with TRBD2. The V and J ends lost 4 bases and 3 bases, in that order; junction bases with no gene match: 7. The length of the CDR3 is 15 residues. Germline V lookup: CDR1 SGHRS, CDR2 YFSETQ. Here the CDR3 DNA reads TGCGCCAGCAGCCGCCGACTAGCGGCAGAAGAGACCCAGTACTTC. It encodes CASSRRLAAEETQYF.

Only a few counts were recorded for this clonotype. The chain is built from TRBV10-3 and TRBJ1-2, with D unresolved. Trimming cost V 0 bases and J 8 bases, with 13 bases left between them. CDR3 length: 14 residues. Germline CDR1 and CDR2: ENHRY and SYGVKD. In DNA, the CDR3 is TGTGCCATCAGTGAGTCAGGGCCTGGGAGAGGCTACACCTTC. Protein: CAISESGPGRGYTF.

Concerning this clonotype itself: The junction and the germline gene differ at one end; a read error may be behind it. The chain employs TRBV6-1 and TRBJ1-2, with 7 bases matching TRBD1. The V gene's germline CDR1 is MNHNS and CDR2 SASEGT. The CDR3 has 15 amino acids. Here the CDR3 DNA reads TGTGCCAGCAGTATTTCGACAGGGATTAACTATGACTACACCTTC. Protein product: CASSISTGINYDYTF.

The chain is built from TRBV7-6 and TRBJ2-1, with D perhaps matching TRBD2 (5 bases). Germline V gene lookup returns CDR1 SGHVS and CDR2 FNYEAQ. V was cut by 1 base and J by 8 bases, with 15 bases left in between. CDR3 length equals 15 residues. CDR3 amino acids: CASSLEERKRYEQFF. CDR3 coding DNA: TGTGCCAGCAGCTTAGAAGAGCGGAAGAGGTATGAGCAGTTCTTC. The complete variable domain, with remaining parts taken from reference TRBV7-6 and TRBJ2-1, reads GAGVSQSPRYKVTKRGQDVALRCDPISGHVSLYWYRQALGQGPEFLTYFNYEAQQDKSGLPNDRFSAERPEGSISTLTIQRTEQRDSAMYRCASSLEERKRYEQFFGPGTRLTVL.

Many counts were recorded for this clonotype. This CDR3 reads CASRPGQGAQEQYF. The CDR3 coding sequence is TGTGCCAGCAGGCCGGGACAGGGGGCGCAGGAGCAGTACTTC. J is TRBJ2-7 and V is TRBV28; 12 bases map to TRBD1. Germline assignment: CDR1 MDHEN and CDR2 SYDVKM. Trimming removed 6 bases from V and 7 bases from J; junction bases left unmatched: 7. CDR3 size: 14 residues.

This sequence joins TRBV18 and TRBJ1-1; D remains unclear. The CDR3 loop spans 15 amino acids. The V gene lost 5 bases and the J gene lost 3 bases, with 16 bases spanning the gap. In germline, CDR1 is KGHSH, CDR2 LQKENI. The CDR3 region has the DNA TGTGCCAGCTCATCGCGCGTGGGGTCGGACACTGAAGCTTTCTTT. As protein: CASSSRVGSDTEAFF.

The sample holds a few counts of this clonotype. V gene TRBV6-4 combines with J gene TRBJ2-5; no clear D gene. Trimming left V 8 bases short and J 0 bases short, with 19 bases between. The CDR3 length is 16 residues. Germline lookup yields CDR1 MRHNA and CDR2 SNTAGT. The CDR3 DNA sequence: TGTGCCAGCTTCCCCAGGAAACTGATGTACCAAGAGACCCAGTACTTC. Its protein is CASFPRKLMYQETQYF.

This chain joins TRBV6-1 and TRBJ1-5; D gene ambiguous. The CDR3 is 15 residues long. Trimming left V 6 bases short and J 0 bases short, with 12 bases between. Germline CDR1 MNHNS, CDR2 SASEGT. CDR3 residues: CASRDARASNQPQHF. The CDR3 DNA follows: TGTGCCAGCAGGGACGCGAGGGCTAGCAATCAGCCCCAGCATTTT.

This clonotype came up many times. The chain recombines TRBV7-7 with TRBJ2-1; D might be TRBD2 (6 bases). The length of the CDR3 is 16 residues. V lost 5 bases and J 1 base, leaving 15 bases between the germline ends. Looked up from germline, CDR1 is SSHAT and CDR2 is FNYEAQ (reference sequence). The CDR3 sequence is CASSPTAGSSYNEQFF. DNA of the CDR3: TGTGCCAGCAGCCCCACAGCGGGCTCTTCCTACAATGAGCAGTTCTTC. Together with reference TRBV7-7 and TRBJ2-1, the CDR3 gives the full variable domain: GAGVSQSPRYKVTKRGQDVTLRCDPISSHATLYWYQQALGQGPEFLTYFNYEAQPDKSGLPSDRFSAERPEGSISTLTIQRTEQRDSAMYRCASSPTAGSSYNEQFFGPGTRLTVL.

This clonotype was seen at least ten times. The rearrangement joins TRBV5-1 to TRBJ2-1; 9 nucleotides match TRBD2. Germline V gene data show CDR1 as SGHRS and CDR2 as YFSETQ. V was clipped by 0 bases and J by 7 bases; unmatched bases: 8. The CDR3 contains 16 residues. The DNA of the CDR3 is TGCGCCAGCAGCTTGGTTGGCGGGAGGGCCCTAAATGAGCAGTTCTTC. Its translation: CASSLVGGRALNEQFF.

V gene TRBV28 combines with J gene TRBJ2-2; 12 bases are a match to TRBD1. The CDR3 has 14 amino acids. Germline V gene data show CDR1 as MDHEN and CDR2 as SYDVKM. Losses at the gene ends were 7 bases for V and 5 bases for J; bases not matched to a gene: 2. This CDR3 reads CASMGQGATGELFF. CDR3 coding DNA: TGTGCCAGCATGGGACAGGGGGCGACCGGGGAGCTGTTTTTT.

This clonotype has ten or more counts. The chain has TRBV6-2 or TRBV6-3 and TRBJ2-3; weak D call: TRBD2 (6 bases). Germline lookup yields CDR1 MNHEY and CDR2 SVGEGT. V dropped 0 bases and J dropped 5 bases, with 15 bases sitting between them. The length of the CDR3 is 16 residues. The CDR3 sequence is CASSYSGGSTQDTQYF. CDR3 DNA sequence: TGTGCCAGCAGTTACTCGGGGGGATCCACCCAAGATACGCAGTATTTT.

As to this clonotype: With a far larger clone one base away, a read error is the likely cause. CDR3 sequence reads: CASSFEAPGELFF. In DNA form, the CDR3 reads TGTGCCAGCAGCTTCGAGGCTCCGGGAGAACTGTTTTTT. The chain uses TRBV11-2 and TRBJ1-4; D remains unclear. The V end lost 3 bases, the J end lost 12 bases, and 14 bases lay between the germline ends. Germline-derived CDR1 and CDR2 are SGHAT and FQNNGV. The CDR3 is made up of 13 amino acids.